These 26 T cell receptor beta chains were all obtained from the same sample, sequenced in a study of cytomegalovirus exposure and HLA in healthy donors. The PCR employed 60 Vbeta primers together with 13 Jbeta primers. The protocol was immunoSEQ multiplex PCR, while the TCRdb copy is restricted to in-frame clones and leaves out a portion. The table lists 110,000 or so clones, around three quarters of them singletons. The sample consisted of PBMCs. These TCRs come from a man aged 18 to 29 in good health and CMV-seropositive.

The V gene is TRBV10-3, the J gene TRBJ2-3; TRBD2 matches at 9 bases. This CDR3 comprises 16 residues. Germline V gene lookup returns CDR1 ENHRY and CDR2 SYGVKD. Germline trimming cut 4 bases from V and 4 bases from J; bases unmatched to any gene: 9. For the CDR3, the DNA is TGTGCCATCAGTGGGGGGCGGGGGGGCCCCGCAGATACGCAGTATTTT. It encodes CAISGGRGGPADTQYF.

V is TRBV4-2 and J is TRBJ1-5; perhaps TRBD1 as D (5 bases). Trimming removed 4 bases at V and 1 base at J, with 14 bases between. Per the germline V gene, CDR1 is LGHNA and CDR2 is YNFKEQ. The CDR3 length is 16 residues. CDR3 loop: CASSPEPGDSNQPQHF. CDR3 nucleotides: TGTGCCAGCAGCCCCGAGCCGGGGGACAGCAATCAGCCCCAGCATTTT.

This clone was counted once. This chain connects TRBV11-3 to TRBJ2-3; 7 bases are a match to TRBD1. The CDR3 extends over 14 amino acids. With V trimmed by 5 bases and J by 0 bases, 2 bases remained unmatched. Germline V gene sequence: CDR1 SGHNT, CDR2 YENEEA. CDR3 DNA: TGTGCCAGCAGCCCGGGACAGAGCACAGATACGCAGTATTTT. This translates into CASSPGQSTDTQYF.

The rearrangement joins TRBV6-1 to TRBJ1-6; 7 positions match TRBD1. The CDR3 is made up of 13 amino acids. J was trimmed by 7 bases and V by 8 bases; bases with no gene match: 5. Germline CDR1 is MNHNS and CDR2 is SASEGT. The CDR3 nucleotides are TGTGCCAGCGAGACAGGGATCAATTCACCCCTCCACTTT. Amino acids: CASETGINSPLHF.

The J gene is TRBJ1-1, the V gene TRBV6-5, with D possibly TRBD1 on 5 matching bases. Germline lookup yields CDR1 MNHEY and CDR2 SVGAGI. This CDR3 has 16 amino acids. V lost 0 bases and J lost 7, with 18 bases in between. The CDR3 DNA reads TGTGCCAGCAGTTACTCTGGCCGGGGGGGAAGAGGTGAAGCTTTCTTT. As protein: CASSYSGRGGRGEAFF.

The chain uses TRBV6-1 and TRBJ2-7, with D tentatively TRBD1 (6 bases). The CDR3 extends over 14 amino acids. Deletions cut 3 bases from V and 0 bases from J, with 9 bases between. Per germline, CDR1 MNHNS and CDR2 SASEGT. In nucleotides, the CDR3 is TGTGCCAGCAGTGAGTACAGGGTCTCCTACGAGCAGTACTTC. Translating gives CASSEYRVSYEQYF.

The V and J genes are TRBV19 and TRBJ2-2, with TRBD1 matching 10 bases. This CDR3 comprises 16 residues. Germline CDR1 LNHDA, CDR2 SQIVND (reference sequence). With 4 bases clipped from V and 7 bases from J, the junction kept 9 bases outside the gene matches. The CDR3 DNA reads as TGTGCCAGTAGTACCTGGGACAGGGGAGTTCACGGGGAGCTGTTTTTT. Its translation: CASSTWDRGVHGELFF.

The gene calls are TRBV13 and TRBJ2-7, with 10 bases fitting TRBD1. V shed 5 bases, J shed 5 bases, and the junction held 6 bases outside the gene matches. Germline CDR1 is PRHDT and CDR2 is FYEKMQ (reference sequence). This CDR3 has 14 residues. The CDR3 here is CASSPGTGVHEQYF. DNA for the CDR3: TGTGCCAGCAGCCCCGGGACAGGGGTCCACGAGCAGTACTTC.

This chain uses TRBV15 with TRBJ1-1; D is ambiguous. Trimming pared 4 bases from V and 5 bases from J, leaving 11 bases between. Germline loops: CDR1 LNHNV, CDR2 YYDKDF (reference sequence). The CDR3 length is 13 residues. The DNA of the CDR3 is TGTGCCACCAGCATATACAGAGGGACTGAAGCTTTCTTT. This codes for CATSIYRGTEAFF.

The V call is TRBV6-5, the J call TRBJ1-2, with D perhaps TRBD1 (6 bases). The CDR3 contains 16 residues. V lost 4 bases and J lost 5, with 20 bases in between. Germline loops: CDR1 MNHEY, CDR2 SVGAGI. The CDR3 is CASSLSLQGIGYGYTF. In nucleotides, the CDR3 is TGTGCCAGCAGTTTATCTTTACAGGGAATAGGGTATGGCTACACCTTC.

This clone was picked up a small number of times. The rearrangement links TRBV18 to TRBJ2-2, with a possible D match to TRBD2 (6 bases). This CDR3 spans 16 amino acids. Germline values: CDR1 KGHSH, CDR2 LQKENI. V lost 4 bases to trimming and J lost 7 bases, with 19 bases between them. CDR3 amino acids: CASSLMTRIENGELFF. The CDR3 DNA reads TGTGCCAGCTCACTAATGACTAGGATTGAAAACGGGGAGCTGTTTTTT.

Regarding this clone: At one end the junction does not follow the germline gene, possibly because of a read error. The chain employs TRBV7-9 and TRBJ2-2, with 7 bases lining up with TRBD1. The length of the CDR3 is 16 residues. Germline values: CDR1 SEHNR, CDR2 FQNEAQ (reference sequence). CDR3 DNA sequence: TGTTCCAGCAGCTCGTGGCGGACAGGATTCACCGGGGAGCTGTTTTTT. Translated, it gives CSSSSWRTGFTGELFF.

The chain is built from TRBV30 and TRBJ1-6; a possible D gene is TRBD1 (5 bases). Trimming took 4 bases from V and 0 from J, leaving 16 bases between them. The CDR3 spans 17 residues. Looked up from germline, CDR1 is GTSNPN and CDR2 is SVGIG (reference sequence). CDR3 DNA: TGTGCCTGGATGCCGGGACTTACGAGCTCCTATAATTCACCCCTCCACTTT. This gives the protein CAWMPGLTSSYNSPLHF.

The chain couples TRBV5-4 to TRBJ2-7, with 7 bases fitting TRBD1. Germline trimming cut 1 base from V and 8 bases from J; bases unmatched to any gene: 9. The CDR3 totals 14 residues. Germline V gives CDR1 SGHNT, CDR2 YYREEE (reference sequence). CDR3 in amino acids: CASSLWAGTEQQYF. As DNA, the CDR3 is TGTGCCAGCAGCTTGTGGGCCGGGACAGAGCAGCAGTACTTC.

The chain uses TRBV6-5 and TRBJ1-5; 10 nucleotides match TRBD1. Germline V gene sequence: CDR1 MNHEY, CDR2 SVGAGI. V shed 2 bases and J 5 bases; nucleotides not matched to a gene: 3. The CDR3 spans 15 residues. CDR3 amino acids: CASSYGTGEDQPQHF. CDR3 in DNA: TGTGCCAGCAGTTACGGGACAGGGGAAGATCAGCCCCAGCATTTT.

This clone came up once. The V call is TRBV30, the J call TRBJ1-3; D remains unclear. Trimming stripped 2 bases from V and 0 bases from J, with 11 bases between. The CDR3 has 15 residues. Germline V gene data show CDR1 as GTSNPN and CDR2 as SVGIG (reference sequence). DNA for the CDR3: TGTGCCTGGAGTAGCGGCAGCAACTCTGGAAACACCATATATTTT. Translating gives CAWSSGSNSGNTIYF. The full variable domain, its missing parts supplied by reference TRBV30 and TRBJ1-3, is SQTIHQWPATLVQPVGSPLSLECTVEGTSNPNLYWYRQAAGRGLQLLFYSVGIGQISSEVPQNLSASRPQDRQFILSSKKLLLSDSGFYLCAWSSGSNSGNTIYFGEGSWLTVV.

The chain employs TRBV4-1 and TRBJ1-1; D remains unclear. The CDR3 runs 13 residues. The germline V and J ends were trimmed by 4 bases and 3 bases, with 9 bases remaining between them. CDR1 MGHRA and CDR2 YSYEKL come from the germline V gene. The CDR3 DNA sequence: TGCGCCAGCAGCCGGGGAGAGCACACTGAAGCTTTCTTT. Protein: CASSRGEHTEAFF.

The chain joins TRBV28 to TRBJ2-3, with 7 nucleotides matching TRBD1. CDR1 and CDR2 from the germline V gene are MDHEN and SYDVKM. This CDR3 contains 16 residues. V was pared by 3 bases and J by 0 bases, with 6 bases of the junction left unmatched. CDR3 bases: TGTGCCAGCAGTTTCACACAGGGGCCTAGCACAGATACGCAGTATTTT. Translated: CASSFTQGPSTDTQYF.

This clone was detected only a few times. This sequence joins TRBV4-1 and TRBJ2-5; 8 positions agree with TRBD2. The CDR3 is made up of 18 amino acids. V shed 1 base, J shed 4 bases, and the junction held 14 bases outside the gene matches. Germline loops: CDR1 MGHRA, CDR2 YSYEKL. The CDR3 loop is CASSQVKGAGGLRETQYF. In DNA, the CDR3 is TGCGCCAGCAGCCAAGTTAAAGGGGCGGGGGGCCTCCGAGAGACCCAGTACTTC.

V gene TRBV11-3 combines with J gene TRBJ2-2, with TRBD1 identical over 8 bases. This CDR3 has 14 residues. Trimming removed 3 bases from V and 9 bases from J; junction bases left unmatched: 6. Germline V CDR1 and CDR2: SGHNT, YENEEA. CDR3 nucleotides: TGTGCCAGCAGCTTCCAGACAGGGGCAAGGGAGCTGTTTTTT. It translates to CASSFQTGARELFF.

The chain carries TRBV5-5 and TRBJ2-7; D might be TRBD1 (6 bases). CDR3 size: 15 residues. CDR1 is SGHKS, CDR2 YYEKEE, per germline (reference sequence). V lost 5 bases and J lost 0, with 15 bases in between. In DNA form, the CDR3 reads TGTGCCAGCAGTTTCGTACAGGGTATCTCCTACGAGCAGTACTTC. The encoded protein is CASSFVQGISYEQYF.

Regarding this clone: A read error may account for a junction end that differs from germline. The rearrangement joins TRBV7-9 to TRBJ2-7; TRBD2 matches 13 bases. Germline V CDR1 and CDR2: SEHNR, FQNEAQ (reference sequence). The CDR3 covers 17 residues. The CDR3: CSSSPLPLAGGTYEQYF. DNA of the CDR3: TGTTCCAGCAGCCCCCTCCCACTAGCGGGAGGGACCTACGAGCAGTACTTC. The full variable domain, with the rest looked up from reference TRBV7-9 and TRBJ2-7, is DTGVSQNPRHKITKRGQNVTFRCDPISEHNRLYWYRQTLGQGPEFLTYFQNEAQLEKSRLLSDRFSAERPKGSFSTLEIQRTEQGDSAMYLCSSSPLPLAGGTYEQYFGPGTRLTVT.

This chain uses TRBV19 with TRBJ1-3, with 9 bases fitting TRBD1. The germline V gene has CDR1 LNHDA and CDR2 SQIVND (reference sequence). The CDR3 runs 15 residues. J gave up 4 bases and V 7 bases, and 8 bases lay outside the gene matches. CDR3 DNA sequence: TGTGCCAGTAATGCACAGGGGGCGCGGGGAAACACCATATATTTT. Translated: CASNAQGARGNTIYF. The whole variable domain, remainder taken from reference TRBV19 and TRBJ1-3, is DGGITQSPKYLFRKEGQNVTLSCEQNLNHDAMYWYRQDPGQGLRLIYYSQIVNDFQKGDIAEGYSVSREKKESFPLTVTSAQKNPTAFYLCASNAQGARGNTIYFGEGSWLTVV.

In DNA, the CDR3 is TGTGCCAGCAGCGTCCAGGGATTTGGCGAGCAGTACTTC. Its translation is CASSVQGFGEQYF. The rearrangement uses TRBV9 and TRBJ2-5; the D gene is possibly TRBD1 (5 bases). Matching the DNA end better, TRBJ2-7 makes the J call doubtful. Germline V gives CDR1 SGDLS, CDR2 YYNGEE. The CDR3 is made up of 13 amino acids.

The V and J genes are TRBV19 and TRBJ2-5; TRBD1 matches at 7 bases. V was clipped by 5 bases and J by 5 bases; unmatched bases: 11. Per germline, CDR1 LNHDA and CDR2 SQIVND (reference sequence). The CDR3 loop spans 15 amino acids. CDR3 amino acids: CASSVTPGTVETQYF. DNA of the CDR3: TGTGCCAGTAGTGTAACACCCGGGACAGTGGAGACCCAGTACTTC.

This rearrangement joins TRBV27 to TRBJ1-5, with D unclear. Looked up from germline, CDR1 is MNHEY and CDR2 is SMNVEV (reference sequence). This CDR3 contains 19 residues. The V end lost 4 bases, the J end lost 0 bases, and 22 bases lay between the germline ends. CDR3 protein: CASSSLGSSQAISNQPQHF. The DNA for the CDR3 is TGTGCCAGCAGTTCCCTGGGCAGTAGTCAGGCGATTAGCAATCAGCCCCAGCATTTT.